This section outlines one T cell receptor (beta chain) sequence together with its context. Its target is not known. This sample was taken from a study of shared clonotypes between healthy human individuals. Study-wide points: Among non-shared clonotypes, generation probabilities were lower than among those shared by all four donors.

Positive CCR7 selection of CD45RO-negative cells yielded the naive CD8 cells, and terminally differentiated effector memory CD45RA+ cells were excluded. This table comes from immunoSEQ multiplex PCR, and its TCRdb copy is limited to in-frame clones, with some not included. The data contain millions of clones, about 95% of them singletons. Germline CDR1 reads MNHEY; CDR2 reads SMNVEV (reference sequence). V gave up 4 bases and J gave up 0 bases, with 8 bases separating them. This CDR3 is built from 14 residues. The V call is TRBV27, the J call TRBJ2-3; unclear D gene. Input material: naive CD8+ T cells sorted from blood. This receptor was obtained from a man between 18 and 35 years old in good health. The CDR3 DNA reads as TGTGCCAGCAGTTATACGATAAGCACAGATACGCAGTATTTT. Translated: CASSYTISTDTQYF.